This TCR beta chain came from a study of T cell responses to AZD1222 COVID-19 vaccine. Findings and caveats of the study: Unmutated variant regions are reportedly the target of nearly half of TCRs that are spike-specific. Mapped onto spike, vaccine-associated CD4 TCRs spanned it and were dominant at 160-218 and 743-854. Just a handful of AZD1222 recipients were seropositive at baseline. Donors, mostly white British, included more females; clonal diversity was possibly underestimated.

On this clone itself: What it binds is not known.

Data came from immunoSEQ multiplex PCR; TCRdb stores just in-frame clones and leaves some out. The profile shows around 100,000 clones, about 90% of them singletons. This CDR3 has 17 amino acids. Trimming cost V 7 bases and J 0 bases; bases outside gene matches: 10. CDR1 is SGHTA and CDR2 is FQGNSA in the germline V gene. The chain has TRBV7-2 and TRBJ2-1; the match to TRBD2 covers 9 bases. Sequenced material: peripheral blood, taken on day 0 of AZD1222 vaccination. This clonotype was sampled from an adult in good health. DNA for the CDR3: TGTGCCAGCAACCCAGCGGGGGGATCGAGCTCCTACAATGAGCAGTTCTTC. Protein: CASNPAGGSSSYNEQFF.